The 21 T cell receptor beta chains below all came from one sample that was sequenced in a study of CD8 T cells in ankylosing spondylitis. These receptors have no identified antigens. TCRdb called the 5' RACE reads again in MiXCR, with one record for every CDR3 protein. This sample has 750,000 to 850,000 distinct CDR3 sequences, with around 11% found just once. Overall study findings and caveats: A motif of fewer than ten highly homologous TCR beta variants was seen as apparently characteristic of ankylosing spondylitis blood.

The sample comprised blood, either unsorted or a sorted T cell fraction (not recorded which). The receptors shown here come from a male donor with ankylosing spondylitis.

This clonotype was observed a few times. V usage is TRBV28 and J usage is TRBJ1-1; the D gene is possibly TRBD1 (5 bases). The germline V gene encodes CDR1 MDHEN and CDR2 SYDVKM. Trimming stripped 5 bases from V and 6 bases from J, with 10 bases between. This CDR3 has 12 residues. DNA for the CDR3: TGTGCCAGCAGTATCCCAGGGTCTGAAGCTTTCTTT. This gives the protein CASSIPGSEAFF.

This clonotype has only a few counts. V is TRBV24-1 and J is TRBJ2-5, with D perhaps being TRBD1 or TRBD2 (5 bases each). This CDR3 is 13 amino acids long. Per germline, CDR1 KGHDR and CDR2 SFDVKD. V lost 2 bases and J lost 2, with 5 bases in between. The chain's CDR3 is CATSDWGQETQYF. The CDR3 coding sequence is TGTGCCACCAGTGATTGGGGGCAAGAGACCCAGTACTTC.

This clonotype turned up a few times. This chain uses TRBV15 with TRBJ2-1, with D tentatively TRBD2 (5 bases). Germline values: CDR1 LNHNV, CDR2 YYDKDF (reference sequence). The CDR3 contains 15 residues. Trimming took off 4 bases at V and 2 bases at J, with 12 bases between the two ends. CDR3 sequence (DNA): TGTGCCACCAGCACCACTGAGGGTGCCTACAATGAGCAGTTCTTC. It yields the protein CATSTTEGAYNEQFF. The full variable domain, in which reference TRBV15 and TRBJ2-1 provide the parts outside the CDR3, is DAMVIQNPRYQVTQFGKPVTLSCSQTLNHNVMYWYQQKSSQAPKLLFHYYDKDFNNEADTPDNFQSRRPNTSFCFLDIRSPGLGDTAMYLCATSTTEGAYNEQFFGPGTRLTVL.

This sequence joins TRBV20-1 and TRBJ2-1; 9 bases map to TRBD2. Looked up from germline, CDR1 is DFQATT and CDR2 is SNEGSKA (reference sequence). Trimming took 5 bases from V and 7 from J; bases not matched to a gene: 12. The CDR3 contains 15 residues. The CDR3 region is CSADTRAGGLNEQFF. The CDR3 region has the DNA TGCAGTGCTGATACCAGGGCGGGGGGGCTAAATGAGCAGTTCTTC.

The gene calls are TRBV7-2 and TRBJ2-5; TRBD1 or TRBD2 may be the D gene (5 bases each). CDR1 SGHTA and CDR2 FQGNSA come from the germline V gene. Deletions cut 5 bases from V and 1 base from J, with 11 bases between. This CDR3 comprises 14 residues. CDR3 amino acids: CASSQGPFQETQYF. The CDR3 region has the DNA TGTGCCAGCAGCCAGGGACCGTTCCAAGAGACCCAGTACTTC. The whole variable domain, filled in from reference TRBV7-2 and TRBJ2-5, reads GAGVSQSPSNKVTEKGKDVELRCDPISGHTALYWYRQSLGQGLEFLIYFQGNSAPDKSGLPSDRFSAERTGGSVSTLTIQRTQQEDSAVYLCASSQGPFQETQYFGPGTRLLVL.

This clonotype was seen a few times. J is TRBJ2-1 and V is TRBV28, with TRBD2 matching 12 bases. CDR3 length: 16 amino acids. The germline V gene has CDR1 MDHEN and CDR2 SYDVKM. Trimming took 3 bases from V and 2 from J; bases not matched to a gene: 2. The DNA for the CDR3 is TGTGCCAGCAGTTTGGCTAGCGGGAGGGCCTACAATGAGCAGTTCTTC. This translates into CASSLASGRAYNEQFF.

In this sample, this clonotype turned up a few times. V usage is TRBV4-3 and J usage is TRBJ2-5; D unclear. The germline V gene encodes CDR1 LGHNA and CDR2 YSLEER. The CDR3 consists of 15 residues. Trimming took off 0 bases at V and 2 bases at J, with 10 bases between the two ends. The DNA for the CDR3 is TGCGCCAGCAGCCAAGACAGCCGTAGGCAAGAGACCCAGTACTTC. Translation: CASSQDSRRQETQYF.

This clonotype was seen repeatedly, ten times or more. The chain couples TRBV20-1 to TRBJ2-3; the match to TRBD2 covers 14 bases. J was trimmed by 3 bases and V by 7 bases; bases with no gene match: 9. The CDR3 is made up of 16 amino acids. CDR1 and CDR2 from the germline V gene are DFQATT and SNEGSKA (reference sequence). Here the CDR3 reads CSVPGTSGRGTDTQYF. CDR3 bases: TGCAGTGTACCCGGGACTAGCGGGAGAGGGACAGATACGCAGTATTTT.

The V and J genes are TRBV6-1 and TRBJ2-2; 7 bases fit TRBD2. Germline V gene data show CDR1 as MNHNS and CDR2 as SASEGT. The V segment lost 6 bases and the J segment 1 base; nucleotides outside the gene matches: 2. The CDR3 is made up of 14 amino acids. The CDR3 DNA reads TGTGCCAGCAGATCTAGCGGGAACACCGGGGAGCTGTTTTTT. This encodes CASRSSGNTGELFF.

The rearrangement links TRBV6-5 to TRBJ2-2; a possible D gene is TRBD2 (5 bases). Germline CDR1 MNHEY, CDR2 SVGAGI. The CDR3 has 14 amino acids. Trimming stripped 2 bases from V and 5 bases from J, with 9 bases between. As DNA, the CDR3 is TGTGCCAGCAGTTACCCCTCGGGAACCGGGGAGCTGTTTTTT. This encodes CASSYPSGTGELFF.

This clonotype was recorded many times. V usage is TRBV10-3 and J usage is TRBJ2-7; 9 bases match TRBD1. CDR1 is ENHRY, CDR2 SYGVKD, per germline. V lost 9 bases and J lost 5; bases outside the gene matches: 8. There are 13 residues in the CDR3. CDR3 nucleotides: TGTGCCATAACACCGGGACAGGGTGACGAGCAGTACTTC. As protein: CAITPGQGDEQYF.

The chain employs TRBV5-1 and TRBJ2-2, with D perhaps TRBD1 (5 bases). The CDR3 has 14 amino acids. Trimming shortened V by 4 bases and J by 7 bases, and 14 bases separated the two germline ends. Germline assignment: CDR1 SGHRS and CDR2 YFSETQ. The CDR3 DNA reads TGCGCCAGCAGCCCTCGAATCCAGGGCGGGGAGCTGTTTTTT. It is translated as CASSPRIQGGELFF.

V usage is TRBV7-2 and J usage is TRBJ2-4, with D perhaps given as TRBD1 or TRBD2 (5 bases each). The CDR3 contains 12 residues. The germline gives CDR1 SGHTA, CDR2 FQGNSA. Trimming shortened V by 6 bases and J by 14 bases, and 17 bases separated the two germline ends. DNA of the CDR3: TGTGCCAGCAGTCGGAGGATGGGGGAAAAGTACTTC. Protein product: CASSRRMGEKYF. The variable domain in full, completed from reference TRBV7-2 and TRBJ2-4, reads GAGVSQSPSNKVTEKGKDVELRCDPISGHTALYWYRQSLGQGLEFLIYFQGNSAPDKSGLPSDRFSAERTGGSVSTLTIQRTQQEDSAVYLCASSRRMGEKYFGAGTRLSVL.

This clonotype was picked up a small number of times. The chain employs TRBV9 and TRBJ2-3, with unresolved D. The length of the CDR3 is 14 residues. Trimming pared 3 bases from V and 2 bases from J, leaving 10 bases between. Germline-derived CDR1 and CDR2 are SGDLS and YYNGEE. CDR3 amino acids: CASSARFHTDTQYF. In DNA, the CDR3 is TGTGCCAGCAGCGCCCGGTTTCACACAGATACGCAGTATTTT.

This clonotype was counted between two and nine times. This chain uses TRBV7-2 with TRBJ2-2; 7 bases are a match to TRBD2. V was pared by 3 bases and J by 4 bases, with 2 bases of the junction left unmatched. Germline V gene lookup returns CDR1 SGHTA and CDR2 FQGNSA. The CDR3 length is 14 residues. The CDR3 sequence: CASSFRTSTGELFF. The CDR3 DNA is TGTGCCAGCAGCTTTCGGACTAGCACCGGGGAGCTGTTTTTT.

There are a few counts of this clonotype. This chain connects TRBV5-1 to TRBJ1-1; 8 nucleotides match TRBD1. The CDR3 is 14 residues long. The junction had 4 bases not matched to a gene; V was cut back by 2 bases and J by 4 bases. Germline lookup yields CDR1 SGHRS and CDR2 YFSETQ. For the CDR3, the DNA is TGCGCCAGCAGCTTCGACAGGGGCACCACTGAAGCTTTCTTT. This gives the protein CASSFDRGTTEAFF.

The chain joins TRBV29-1 to TRBJ2-3; D perhaps matches TRBD2 (6 bases). The V end lost 4 bases, the J end lost 4 bases, and 18 bases lay between the germline ends. The CDR3 is 15 amino acids. Germline V gene data show CDR1 as SQVTM and CDR2 as ANQGSEA. The CDR3 spells CSVVGGVESSDTQYF. CDR3 sequence (DNA): TGCAGCGTTGTTGGAGGGGTGGAATCCTCAGATACGCAGTATTTT.

The V gene is TRBV5-1, the J gene TRBJ2-7; 12 bases are a match to TRBD1. This CDR3 has 15 amino acids. Germline lookup yields CDR1 SGHRS and CDR2 YFSETQ. V trimming: 0 bases; J trimming: 7 bases; junction bases outside the gene matches: 5. For the CDR3, the DNA is TGCGCCAGCAGCTTGGTGGGACAGGGGGCGTTTGAGCAGTACTTC. This translates into CASSLVGQGAFEQYF.

This clonotype was counted ten times or more. The genes are TRBV12-3 or TRBV12-4 and TRBJ2-7, with D possibly TRBD2 on 6 matching bases. V was clipped by 5 bases and J by 2 bases, with 16 bases between them. This CDR3 comprises 15 residues. Here the CDR3 reads CASSPMGTSPYEQYF. The CDR3, as DNA: TGTGCCAGCAGTCCCATGGGGACTTCACCCTACGAGCAGTACTTC.

Here the CDR3 DNA reads TGTGCCAGCAGCCGTTTGGGGATGGGATCCTACAATGAGCAGTTCTTC. Protein sequence: CASSRLGMGSYNEQFF. This chain joins TRBV7-2 and TRBJ2-1, with D unclear. CDR3 length: 16 residues. Between the trimmed V and J ends, which lost 5 bases and 1 base, there was a span of 15 bases. Per the germline V gene, CDR1 is SGHTA and CDR2 is FQGNSA.

As regards this clonotype: The junction departs from the called germline gene at one end, perhaps through a read error. The chain is built from TRBV5-1 and TRBJ2-2; D remains ambiguous. This CDR3 has 13 amino acids. From germline, CDR1 is SGHRS and CDR2 YFSETQ. The CDR3 here is CASIQPNTEELFF. The CDR3, as DNA: TGCGCCAGCATACAGCCGAACACCGAGGAGCTGTTTTTT.